This TCR beta chain was recovered during a study of human T cells and chemical hapten exposure. Study-wide context: Across samples, TCR yields varied, mostly owing to small differences in pooled library volumes.

This clonotype has at least ten counts. TCRdb reprocessed the RACE reads via MiXCR and lists one record per CDR3 protein. The repertoire holds fewer than 85,000 distinct CDR3 sequences, with about 8.6% as singletons. The CDR3 runs 15 residues. Germline lookup yields CDR1 MGHRA and CDR2 YSYEKL. Between the trimmed V and J ends, which lost 2 bases and 9 bases, there was a span of 20 bases. Time point in this sample: healthy volunteer bleed at 6 weeks. The template was total RNA from unfractionated whole blood. The sequenced sample consisted of whole blood. This receptor was identified in a female donor in good health. Some clones in this sample may be carry-over from other donors' samples. The V gene is TRBV4-1, the J gene TRBJ2-7; D might be TRBD2 (6 bases). CDR3 protein: CASSQLGTGLNVQYF. The CDR3 DNA reads TGCGCCAGCAGCCAATTAGGGACCGGACTAAACGTGCAGTACTTC.